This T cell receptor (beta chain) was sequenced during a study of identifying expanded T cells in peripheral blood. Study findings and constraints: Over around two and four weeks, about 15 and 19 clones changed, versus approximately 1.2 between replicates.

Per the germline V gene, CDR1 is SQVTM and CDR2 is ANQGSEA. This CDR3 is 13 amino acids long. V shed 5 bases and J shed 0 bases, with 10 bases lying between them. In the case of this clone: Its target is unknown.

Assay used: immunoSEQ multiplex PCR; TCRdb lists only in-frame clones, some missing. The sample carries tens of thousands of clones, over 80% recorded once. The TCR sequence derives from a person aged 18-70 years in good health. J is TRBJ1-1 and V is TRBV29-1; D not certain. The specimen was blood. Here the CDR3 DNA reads TGCAGCGTTCGCCAGGTAATGAACACTGAAGCTTTCTTT. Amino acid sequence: CSVRQVMNTEAFF.